These 10 T cell receptor beta chains were sequenced from one sample in a study of cytomegalovirus exposure and HLA in healthy donors. The PCR ran on 60 Vbeta and 13 Jbeta primers. Repertoires were generated with immunoSEQ multiplex PCR, while TCRdb's copy carries only in-frame clones and drops some. The listing contains 200,000 to 250,000 clones. Specimen: PBMCs. These receptors all come from a woman between 25 and 40 years old in good health and CMV-seropositive.

The chain employs TRBV7-2 and TRBJ2-1; the match to TRBD2 covers 15 bases. CDR3 length: 17 amino acids. The V gene's germline CDR1 is SGHTA and CDR2 FQGNSA. J gave up 6 bases and V 1 base, and 4 bases lay outside the gene matches. CDR3 DNA sequence: TGTGCCAGCAGCTTAGAGTGGACTAGCGGGAGGGCCAATGAGCAGTTCTTC. It encodes CASSLEWTSGRANEQFF.

The rearrangement joins TRBV4-3 to TRBJ2-5, with 11 bases identical to TRBD1. The V gene end was trimmed by 0 bases and the J gene end by 11 bases; junction bases not matched to a gene: 11. Germline V gives CDR1 LGHNA, CDR2 YSLEER. The CDR3 contains 16 residues. The CDR3 DNA reads as TGCGCCAGCAGCCAAGACCCGGGACAGGGGGTATGGGAGCAGTACTTC. Its translation is CASSQDPGQGVWEQYF.

V is TRBV9 and J is TRBJ2-1; D is uncertain. CDR1 and CDR2 (germline): SGDLS, YYNGEE. Deletions cut 4 bases from V and 7 bases from J, with 18 bases between. The CDR3 contains 15 residues. The CDR3 sequence: CASSPWNTEVNEQFF. The CDR3 DNA follows: TGTGCCAGCAGCCCCTGGAATACCGAGGTAAATGAGCAGTTCTTC.

The V call is TRBV27, the J call TRBJ1-3; D may be TRBD1 (5 bases). V was clipped by 4 bases and J by 2 bases, with 15 bases between them. Germline V gene sequence: CDR1 MNHEY, CDR2 SMNVEV (reference sequence). The CDR3 spans 16 residues. This CDR3 reads CASSSLTAAAGNTIYF. The DNA of the CDR3 is TGTGCCAGCAGTTCCTTGACAGCAGCTGCTGGAAACACCATATATTTT.

V is TRBV6-5 and J is TRBJ1-2; 10 positions agree with TRBD1. Germline V gene sequence: CDR1 MNHEY, CDR2 SVGAGI. The J segment lost 5 bases and the V segment lost 2 bases, leaving 8 bases of the junction unmatched. This CDR3 has 16 residues. The DNA of the CDR3 is TGTGCCAGCAGTTACCAAGGGACAGGGGAGAGGTATGGCTACACCTTC. The encoded protein is CASSYQGTGERYGYTF.

About this clone itself: The sample holds other DNA sequences that translate to the same CDR3. The chain links TRBV18 to TRBJ2-1; weak D call: TRBD2 (6 bases). Germline-derived CDR1 and CDR2 are KGHSH and LQKENI. Trimming took off 0 bases at V and 4 bases at J, with 7 bases between the two ends. The CDR3 has 14 amino acids. DNA of the CDR3: TGTGCCAGCTCACCACCCAGCGGGTACAATGAGCAGTTCTTC. It codes for CASSPPSGYNEQFF.

V and J are TRBV29-1 and TRBJ1-2, with 7 bases identical to TRBD1. Losses at the gene ends were 5 bases for V and 3 bases for J; bases not matched to a gene: 3. CDR1 and CDR2 (germline): SQVTM, ANQGSEA. CDR3 length: 12 residues. The CDR3 is CSVNRGDYGYTF. The CDR3 nucleotides read TGCAGCGTTAACAGGGGTGACTATGGCTACACCTTC.

The rearrangement links TRBV7-6 to TRBJ2-2, with D tentatively TRBD1 (5 bases). CDR1 is SGHVS and CDR2 is FNYEAQ in the germline V gene. The CDR3 has 16 amino acids. V was trimmed by 0 bases and J by 8 bases, leaving 16 bases between them. CDR3 bases: TGTGCCAGCAGCTTAGCAGGGGAAACCGCCGCTGGGGAGCTGTTTTTT. Protein sequence: CASSLAGETAAGELFF.

The chain combines TRBV4-1 with TRBJ2-7, with TRBD2 identical over 11 bases. The CDR3 is made up of 15 amino acids. Germline V gene data show CDR1 as MGHRA and CDR2 as YSYEKL. J was trimmed by 4 bases and V by 4 bases; bases with no gene match: 6. DNA of the CDR3: TGCGCCAGCAGCCCCACTAGCGGGAGTGTTTACGAGCAGTACTTC. This translates into CASSPTSGSVYEQYF.

The chain joins TRBV27 to TRBJ2-3; 8 nucleotides match TRBD1. In germline, CDR1 is MNHEY, CDR2 SMNVEV (reference sequence). V trimming: 6 bases; J trimming: 3 bases; junction bases outside the gene matches: 11. The CDR3 is 16 residues long. For the CDR3, the DNA is TGTGCCAGCAGACATTGGACAGGGCGGATGACAGATACGCAGTATTTT. Translating gives CASRHWTGRMTDTQYF.